These T cell receptor beta chains were read from a single sample in a study of blood T cell repertoires in COVID-19. The repertoire was sequenced with immunoSEQ multiplex PCR; TCRdb's copy has only in-frame clones and lacks some. The sample includes fewer than 150,000 clones, less than 85% of them seen just once. Sequencing was done on a sample of peripheral blood. The receptors shown here come from a human donor with acute or convalescent COVID-19. The donor label of this sample is uncertain. Both conserved end residues are part of each CDR3.

V	J	CDR3
TRBV19	TRBJ1-5	CASTFADRSSQPQHF
TRBV5-1	TRBJ2-7	CASSLAGAGGHSSYEQYF
TRBV2	TRBJ2-3	CASSVWDRDFRGDTQYF
TRBV10-3	TRBJ2-1	CAISRGPSNEQFF
TRBV5-4	TRBJ1-1	CATRERGPNTEAFF
TRBV5-1	TRBJ1-2	CASSRDREYGYTF
TRBV18	TRBJ1-6	CASSPGTDSPLHF
TRBV6-5	TRBJ2-5	CASSLRVGGGETQYF
TRBV5-1	TRBJ2-5	CASSLDGTGGLLETQYF
TRBV11-2	TRBJ2-5	CASSVRFLNRVLQETQYF
TRBV23-1	TRBJ1-5	CASSQRESGNQPQHF
TRBV20-1	TRBJ1-5	CSASRSNQPQHF
TRBV5-1	TRBJ1-5	CASRPDGDQPQHF
TRBV7-3	TRBJ1-1	CASSLIGGTEAFF
TRBV7-9	TRBJ1-3	CASSRGTGNSDSGNTIYF
TRBV28	TRBJ1-5	CASSLFWTGNNQPQHF
TRBV5-1	TRBJ2-1	CASSSSIAGGSYNEQFF
TRBV2	TRBJ2-5	CASSVTQGFGTQYF
TRBV10-2	TRBJ2-5	CASSERERIQETQYF
TRBV18	TRBJ2-1	CASSPGEGSYNEQFF
TRBV27	TRBJ2-3	CASSPRTHLTDTQYF
TRBV18	TRBJ2-4	CASSPPRTGASKNIQYF
TRBV7-9	TRBJ1-6	CASSYDRNSPLHF
TRBV28	TRBJ2-3	CASRSYLGQGQGTDTQYF
TRBV12-5	TRBJ2-1	CASGPVAGGPGYEQFF
TRBV5-6	TRBJ1-1	CASSWGAGTEAFF
TRBV5-1	TRBJ1-1	CASSLIDRVGTEAFF
TRBV6-6	TRBJ1-4	CASSQEYNEKLFF
TRBV15	TRBJ1-1	CATSRERGRANTEAFF
TRBV19	TRBJ2-1	CATRPGTNDNEQFF
TRBV6-4	TRBJ1-5	CASPTGGNQPQHF
TRBV3-1/TRBV3-2	TRBJ1-1	CASSARGSRSTEAFF
TRBV24-1	TRBJ1-2	CATSDMTHSYGYTF
TRBV5-4	TRBJ1-1	CASSGTGGTEAFF
TRBV30	TRBJ2-5	CAWSVLETQYF
TRBV7-2	TRBJ1-2	CASSLVGVVVGGYTF
TRBV6-7	TRBJ1-4	CASSRQGKEKLFF
TRBV2	TRBJ1-5	CALMGGALPQPQHF
TRBV29-1	TRBJ1-2	CSAGQGSYGYTF
TRBV25-1	TRBJ2-5	CASSEESGNQETQYF
TRBV6-6	TRBJ2-5	CASSRQKETQYF
TRBV15	TRBJ1-5	CATTRDSYLPQHF
TRBV9	TRBJ1-3	CASSVGDYGNTIYF
TRBV6-1	TRBJ1-6	CASSEQGWESPLHF
TRBV30	TRBJ1-1	CAWNRANAAFF
TRBV24-1	TRBJ2-2	CATSDRQGTTGELFF
TRBV25-1	TRBJ1-2	CASSGGTVVRGYTF
TRBV19	TRBJ1-5	CASNIGGVNQPQHF
TRBV5-8	TRBJ2-2	CASSYGSYTGELFF
TRBV15	TRBJ1-3	CATSRVPGAPGGPF
TRBV6-6	TRBJ2-2	CASSGGGRNTGELFF
TRBV4-1	TRBJ1-5	CASSQDLNQPQHF
TRBV29-1	TRBJ1-1	CSVVLLTGLIMNTEAFF
TRBV18	TRBJ1-6	CASSPLSAGGRNSPLHF
TRBV5-4	TRBJ2-3	CASSFQGGADTQYF
TRBV30	TRBJ1-1	CAWGQRLNTEAFF
TRBV11-2	TRBJ1-2	CASSQSSRALGYTF